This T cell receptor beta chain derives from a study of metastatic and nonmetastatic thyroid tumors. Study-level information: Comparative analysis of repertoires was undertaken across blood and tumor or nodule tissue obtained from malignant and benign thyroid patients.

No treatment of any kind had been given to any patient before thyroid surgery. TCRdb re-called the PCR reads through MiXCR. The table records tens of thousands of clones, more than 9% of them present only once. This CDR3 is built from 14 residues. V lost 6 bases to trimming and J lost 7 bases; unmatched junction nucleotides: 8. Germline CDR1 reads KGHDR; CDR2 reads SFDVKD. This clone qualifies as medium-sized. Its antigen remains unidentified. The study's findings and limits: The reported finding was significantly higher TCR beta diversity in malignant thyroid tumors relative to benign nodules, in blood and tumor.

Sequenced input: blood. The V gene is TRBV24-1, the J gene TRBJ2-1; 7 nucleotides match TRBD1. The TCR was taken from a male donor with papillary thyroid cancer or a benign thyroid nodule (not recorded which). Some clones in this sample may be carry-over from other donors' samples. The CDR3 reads CATSYKGASNEQFF. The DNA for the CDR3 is TGTGCCACCAGTTATAAGGGGGCCTCGAATGAGCAGTTCTTC.